This TCR beta chain came from a study of blood T cell repertoires in COVID-19. Turning to the study itself: COVID-19 samples collected from the United States, Italy and Spain covered acute and convalescent phases.

One Seattle source followed patients from active infection through their disease course. Profiling relied on immunoSEQ multiplex PCR, and the TCRdb table lists in-frame clones only, not all of them. The sample contains just over 350,000 clones, less than 90% of which appear only once. Sequencing used peripheral blood. The clonotype was recovered from an older woman with COVID-19, enrolled during active disease.

Here the CDR3 DNA reads TGTGCCAGCACAGGAGGTCCCACAGATACGCAGTATTTT. It yields the protein CASTGGPTDTQYF. V usage is TRBV7-2 and J usage is TRBJ2-3, with D possibly matching TRBD2 (5 bases). Germline assignment: CDR1 SGHTA and CDR2 FQGNSA. The CDR3 runs to 13 residues. V was cut by 7 bases and J by 2 bases, with 10 bases left in between.